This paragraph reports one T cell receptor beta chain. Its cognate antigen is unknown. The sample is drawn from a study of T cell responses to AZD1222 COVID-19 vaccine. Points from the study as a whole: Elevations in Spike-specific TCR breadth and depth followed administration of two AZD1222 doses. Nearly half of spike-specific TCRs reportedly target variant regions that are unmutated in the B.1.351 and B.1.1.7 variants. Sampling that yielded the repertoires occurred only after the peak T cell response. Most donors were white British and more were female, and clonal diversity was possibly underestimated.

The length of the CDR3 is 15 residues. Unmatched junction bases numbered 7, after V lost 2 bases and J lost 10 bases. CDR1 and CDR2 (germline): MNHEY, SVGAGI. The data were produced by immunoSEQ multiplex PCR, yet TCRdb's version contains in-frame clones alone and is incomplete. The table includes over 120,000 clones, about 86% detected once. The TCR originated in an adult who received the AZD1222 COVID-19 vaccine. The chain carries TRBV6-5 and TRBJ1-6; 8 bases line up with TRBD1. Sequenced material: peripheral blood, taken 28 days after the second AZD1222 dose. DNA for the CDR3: TGTGCCAGCAGTTACCATGGACAGGGTCGGTCACCCCTCCACTTT. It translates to CASSYHGQGRSPLHF.